Only a few counts were recorded for the clone carrying this T cell receptor (beta chain). Its antigen is currently unknown. RNA transcripts provided the source from which TCR beta CDR3 regions were amplified. RT-PCR in the first round (using the HTBI primer set) targeted the TCR CDR3. TCRdb used MiXCR to reprocess the multiplex PCR reads, holding one entry per CDR3 protein. The table records around 580,000 distinct CDR3 sequences, around 15% of them present only once. These data come from a study of T cells in Graves' hyperthyroidism and ophthalmopathy. General observations from the study: Ophthalmopathy was told apart from stable hyperthyroidism by a 13 V-J model. The model anticipated ophthalmopathy a median about 6.5 months pre-onset.

Patients aged 18 to 65 with hyperthyroidism were newly diagnosed, with duration under 2 months. Clinical symptoms, serum thyroxine, TRAb, thyroid ultrasound and orbital computed tomography established diagnosis. The clonotype comes from a young woman with Graves' hyperthyroidism. Material: blood.

In DNA, the CDR3 is TGTGCCACCAGTGATAAGGTCGGCGGGATGCGCTACAATGAGCAGTTCTTC. Translation: CATSDKVGGMRYNEQFF. The rearrangement uses TRBV24-1 and TRBJ2-1, with D possibly TRBD2 on 6 matching bases. With 3 bases removed from V and 3 bases from J, the gap between germline ends came to 17 bases. The CDR3 is 17 amino acids. The germline CDR1 and CDR2 sequences are KGHDR and SFDVKD.